This T cell receptor (beta chain) was identified during a study of CD4 T cells in relation to SARS-CoV-2 and coronaviruses. Turning to the study itself: ViraFEST: approximately eleven-day antigen culture of PBMCs, then TCR beta CDR3 sequencing. Patient ages ranged from roughly 21 to 80, median 38.

After removal of 10 bases from V and 5 bases from J, the junction contained 2 bases not matched to a gene. Germline V gene sequence: CDR1 MNHNY, CDR2 SVGAGI (reference sequence). This CDR3 is built from 11 residues. Profiled with immunoSEQ multiplex PCR; TCRdb holds only in-frame clones, not every one. The sample holds tens of thousands of clones, roughly four fifths seen once. To note about this clone: Its antigen remains unidentified.

For approximately 10 days, about 9.9 x 10^4 sorted CD4+ cells grew with T cell-depleted PBMCs and CEF. Sequencing was carried out using memory CD4+ T cells from PBMCs, cultured in vitro. This clonotype was obtained from an adult with COVID-19. The V call is TRBV6-6, the J call TRBJ2-1; 7 bases agree with TRBD2. The CDR3 nucleotides read TGTGCCAAGACTAGCCACAATGAGCAGTTCTTC. This sequence encodes CAKTSHNEQFF.